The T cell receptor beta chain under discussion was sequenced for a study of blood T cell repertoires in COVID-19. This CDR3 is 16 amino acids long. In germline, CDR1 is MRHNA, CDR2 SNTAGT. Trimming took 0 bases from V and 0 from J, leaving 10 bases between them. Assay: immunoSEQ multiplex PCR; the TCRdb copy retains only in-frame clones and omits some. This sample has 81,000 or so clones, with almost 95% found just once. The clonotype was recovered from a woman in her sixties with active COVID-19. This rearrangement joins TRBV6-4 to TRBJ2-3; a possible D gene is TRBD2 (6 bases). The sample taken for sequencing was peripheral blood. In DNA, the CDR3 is TGTGCCAGCAGTGACTCTCCGGGAGTAAGCACAGATACGCAGTATTTT. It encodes CASSDSPGVSTDTQYF.